Listed here are 15 T cell receptor beta chains from one sample, sequenced in a study of T cells after yellow fever vaccination. TCRdb redid the calling of the 5' RACE reads with MiXCR, one entry per CDR3 protein. Found here are a few hundred thousand distinct CDR3 sequences, around a sixth of them singletons; the top ten hold about 18%. The material was PBMCs, obtained roughly 5 days after the first yellow fever vaccination. The receptors here all came from a man aged 18 to 30 who received the YFV17D yellow fever vaccine.

V gene TRBV14 combines with J gene TRBJ2-3; 10 bases match TRBD2. The CDR3 totals 16 residues. Looked up from germline, CDR1 is SGHDN and CDR2 is FVKESK. V lost 2 bases and J lost 2; bases outside the gene matches: 4. CDR3 loop: CASSQIAGGYTDTQYF. The CDR3 coding sequence is TGTGCCAGCAGCCAAATAGCGGGGGGATACACAGATACGCAGTATTTT.

This clonotype occurred a few times. This chain uses TRBV15 with TRBJ1-2, with D unclear. V was shortened by 0 bases and J by 0 bases, with 8 bases between the two germline ends. CDR3 length: 15 residues. CDR1 and CDR2 from the germline V gene are LNHNV and YYDKDF (reference sequence). As DNA, the CDR3 is TGTGCCACCAGCAGAGAAATTGGAGCTAACTATGGCTACACCTTC. It yields the protein CATSREIGANYGYTF.

The chain couples TRBV29-1 to TRBJ2-3; 11 nucleotides agree with TRBD2. CDR3 length: 14 amino acids. Germline V gene data show CDR1 as SQVTM and CDR2 as ANQGSEA. The ends lost 4 bases at V and 5 bases at J; junction bases unmatched: 5. DNA for the CDR3: TGCAGCGTTGGGCTAGCGGGGGGCGGAGATACGCAGTATTTT. This sequence encodes CSVGLAGGGDTQYF.

The chain employs TRBV4-1 and TRBJ2-3, with TRBD1 matching over 8 bases. Per the germline V gene, CDR1 is MGHRA and CDR2 is YSYEKL. The CDR3 has 15 residues. Trimming at V came to 1 base and at J to 6 bases, leaving 6 bases not matched to a gene. In DNA, the CDR3 is TGCGCCAGCAGCCAAGTCGACAGGGGTCGGGATACGCAGTATTTT. Translating it yields CASSQVDRGRDTQYF.

This clonotype appeared a single time. V and J are TRBV5-1 and TRBJ2-5, with D perhaps being TRBD1 or TRBD2 (5 bases each). Between the trimmed V and J ends, which lost 5 bases and 5 bases, there was a span of 19 bases. Germline lookup yields CDR1 SGHRS and CDR2 YFSETQ. This CDR3 contains 15 residues. CDR3 DNA: TGCGCCAGCAGGGGGTCGGGGCAACTGCAGGAGACCCAGTACTTC. This sequence encodes CASRGSGQLQETQYF.

The genes are TRBV4-1 and TRBJ1-5, with 10 bases fitting TRBD1. The V gene end was trimmed by 5 bases and the J gene end by 3 bases; junction bases not matched to a gene: 4. This CDR3 has 15 amino acids. CDR1 MGHRA and CDR2 YSYEKL come from the germline V gene. The CDR3 bases are TGCGCCAGCAGCTCGGGACAGGGGCTCAATCAGCCCCAGCATTTT. This codes for CASSSGQGLNQPQHF.

This clonotype occurred a few times. The CDR3 sequence is CASSTPVGMRTEAFF. The CDR3 nucleotides read TGTGCCAGCAGTACCCCGGTAGGCATGAGGACTGAAGCTTTCTTT. The chain links TRBV12-3 or TRBV12-4 to TRBJ1-1, with D unclear. The CDR3 has 15 residues. V lost 5 bases, J lost 5 bases, and 18 bases lay in between.

This clonotype was found a few times. The gene calls are TRBV5-1 and TRBJ2-5; D gene ambiguous. This CDR3 has 15 amino acids. Germline V gene lookup returns CDR1 SGHRS and CDR2 YFSETQ. V lost 0 bases, J lost 5 bases, and 14 bases lay in between. This CDR3 is CASSLGVIYGETQYF. The CDR3 DNA follows: TGCGCCAGCAGCTTGGGGGTAATCTATGGGGAGACCCAGTACTTC.

V is TRBV7-2 and J is TRBJ2-3; perhaps TRBD2 as D (6 bases). The CDR3 covers 16 residues. V was shortened by 5 bases and J by 4 bases, with 19 bases between the two germline ends. Germline V gene lookup returns CDR1 SGHTA and CDR2 FQGNSA. CDR3 protein: CASSLPREQTSDTQYF. The CDR3 DNA follows: TGTGCCAGCAGCCTCCCCCGGGAGCAAACTTCAGATACGCAGTATTTT.

This clonotype was observed a handful of times. The chain combines TRBV6-5 with TRBJ1-1; D is perhaps TRBD1 (5 bases). The CDR3 loop spans 15 amino acids. The V end lost 4 bases, the J end lost 2 bases, and 14 bases lay between the germline ends. Germline V gene sequence: CDR1 MNHEY, CDR2 SVGAGI. DNA for the CDR3: TGTGCCAGCAGTTCCGTCGGGACTCAAAACACTGAAGCTTTCTTT. Amino acids: CASSSVGTQNTEAFF.

The table lists this clonotype with a few counts. This rearrangement joins TRBV12-5 to TRBJ1-5; TRBD1 agrees at 10 bases. CDR1 is LGHNT, CDR2 FRNRAP, per germline. V dropped 7 bases and J dropped 4; count of bases not matched to a gene: 16. This CDR3 is built from 18 residues. CDR3 DNA: TGTGCTAGTGCCCAAAGAAGGAGCGACAGGGGGCGAAATCAGCCCCAGCATTTT. Translation: CASAQRRSDRGRNQPQHF.

This clonotype was seen ten or more times. The chain links TRBV4-1 to TRBJ2-5; tentatively, D is TRBD1 (5 bases). Germline CDR1 is MGHRA and CDR2 is YSYEKL. CDR3 length: 14 residues. With 1 base removed from V and 2 bases from J, the gap between germline ends came to 8 bases. CDR3 DNA sequence: TGCGCCAGCAGCCAAGTAAGGGGTCAAGAGACCCAGTACTTC. Amino acids: CASSQVRGQETQYF.

The CDR3 bases are TGTGCCAGCTCACCGAGATCATCCAGGGGCACAGATACGCAGTATTTT. Translated, it gives CASSPRSSRGTDTQYF. The V call is TRBV18, the J call TRBJ2-3; D may be TRBD1 (5 bases). CDR1 KGHSH and CDR2 LQKENI come from the germline V gene. The CDR3 spans 16 residues. Deletions cut 3 bases from V and 1 base from J, with 14 bases between.

The chain carries TRBV11-2 and TRBJ2-3; D possibly uses TRBD1 or TRBD2 (5 bases each). Between the trimmed V and J ends, which lost 4 bases and 0 bases, there was a span of 20 bases. The germline CDR1 and CDR2 sequences are SGHAT and FQNNGV. This CDR3 comprises 18 residues. CDR3 in DNA: TGTGCCAGCAGCTGGACCGGGACCCTTGGCGCTAGCACAGATACGCAGTATTTT. Its translation: CASSWTGTLGASTDTQYF.

The V gene is TRBV12-3 or TRBV12-4, the J gene TRBJ2-7; D is undetermined. The CDR3 covers 13 residues. Deletions cut 4 bases from V and 1 base from J, with 8 bases between. CDR3 DNA: TGTGCCAGCAGTTCCTCTAGGTCCTACGAGCAGTACTTC. This translates into CASSSSRSYEQYF.